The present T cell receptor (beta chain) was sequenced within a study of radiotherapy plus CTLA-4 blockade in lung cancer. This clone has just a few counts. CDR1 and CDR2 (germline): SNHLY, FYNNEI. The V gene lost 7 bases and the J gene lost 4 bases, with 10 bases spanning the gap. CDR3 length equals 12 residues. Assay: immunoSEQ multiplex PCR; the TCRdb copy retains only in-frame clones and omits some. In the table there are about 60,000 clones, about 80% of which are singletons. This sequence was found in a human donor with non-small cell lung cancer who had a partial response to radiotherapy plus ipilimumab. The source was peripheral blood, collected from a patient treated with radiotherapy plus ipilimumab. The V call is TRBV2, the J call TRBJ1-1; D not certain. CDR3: CASIHHTTEAFF. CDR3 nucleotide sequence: TGTGCCAGCATTCATCACACCACTGAAGCTTTCTTT. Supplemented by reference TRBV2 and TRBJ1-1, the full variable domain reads EPEVTQTPSHQVTQMGQEVILRCVPISNHLYFYWYRQILGQKVEFLVSFYNNEISEKSEIFDDQFSVERPDGSNFTLKIRSTKLEDSAMYFCASIHHTTEAFFGQGTRLTVV.